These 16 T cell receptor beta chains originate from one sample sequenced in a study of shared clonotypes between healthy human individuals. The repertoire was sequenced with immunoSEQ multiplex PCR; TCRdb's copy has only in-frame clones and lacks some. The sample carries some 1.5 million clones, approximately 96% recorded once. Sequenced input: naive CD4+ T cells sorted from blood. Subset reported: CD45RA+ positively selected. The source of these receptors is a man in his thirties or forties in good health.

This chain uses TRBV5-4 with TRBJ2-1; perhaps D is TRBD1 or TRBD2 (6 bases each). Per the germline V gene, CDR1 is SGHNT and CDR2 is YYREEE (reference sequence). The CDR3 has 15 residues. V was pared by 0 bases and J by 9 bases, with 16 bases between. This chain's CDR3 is CASSLAGAGVAEQFF. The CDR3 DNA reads TGTGCCAGCAGCTTGGCGGGGGCCGGGGTGGCTGAGCAGTTCTTC.

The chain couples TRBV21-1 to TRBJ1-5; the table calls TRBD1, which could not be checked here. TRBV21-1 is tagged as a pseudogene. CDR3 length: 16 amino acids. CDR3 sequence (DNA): TGTGCCAGCAGGGCCGGGACAGGGGGTAGCAATCAGCCCCAGCATTTT. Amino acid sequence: CASRAGTGGSNQPQHF.

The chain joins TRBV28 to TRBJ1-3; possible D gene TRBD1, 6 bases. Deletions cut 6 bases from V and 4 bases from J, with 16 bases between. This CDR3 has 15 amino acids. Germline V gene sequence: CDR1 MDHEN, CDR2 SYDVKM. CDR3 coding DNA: TGTGCCAGCAGGGACAGCAGGGTCTCCGGAAACACCATATATTTT. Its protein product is CASRDSRVSGNTIYF. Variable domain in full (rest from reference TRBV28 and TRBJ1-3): DVKVTQSSRYLVKRTGEKVFLECVQDMDHENMFWYRQDPGLGLRLIYFSYDVKMKEKGDIPEGYSVSREKKERFSLILESASTNQTSMYLCASRDSRVSGNTIYFGEGSWLTVV.

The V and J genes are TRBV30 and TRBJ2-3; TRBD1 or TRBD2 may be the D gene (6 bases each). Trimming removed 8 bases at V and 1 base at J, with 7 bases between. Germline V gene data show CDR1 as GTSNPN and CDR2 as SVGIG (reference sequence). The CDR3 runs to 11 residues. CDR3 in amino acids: CARGRTDTQYF. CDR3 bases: TGTGCCCGGGGGCGCACAGATACGCAGTATTTT.

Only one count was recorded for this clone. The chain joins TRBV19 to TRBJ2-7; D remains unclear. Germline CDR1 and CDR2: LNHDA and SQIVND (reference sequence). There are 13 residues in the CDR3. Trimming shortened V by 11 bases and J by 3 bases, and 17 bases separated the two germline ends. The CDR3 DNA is TGTGCCTCCCGAAGACAAGACCGCTACGAGCAGTACTTC. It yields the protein CASRRQDRYEQYF.

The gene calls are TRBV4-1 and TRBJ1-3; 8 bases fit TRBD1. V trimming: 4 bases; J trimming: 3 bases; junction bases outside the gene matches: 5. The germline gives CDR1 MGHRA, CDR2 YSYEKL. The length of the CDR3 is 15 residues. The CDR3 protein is CASSLPDRGGNTIYF. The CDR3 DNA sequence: TGCGCCAGCAGCCTCCCCGACAGGGGTGGAAACACCATATATTTT.

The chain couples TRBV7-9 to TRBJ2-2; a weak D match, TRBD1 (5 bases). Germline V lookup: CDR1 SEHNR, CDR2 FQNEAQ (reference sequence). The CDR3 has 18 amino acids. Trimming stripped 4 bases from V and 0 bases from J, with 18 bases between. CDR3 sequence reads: CASSSLDGQTANTGELFF. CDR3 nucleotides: TGTGCCAGCAGCTCTCTCGACGGACAAACCGCGAACACCGGGGAGCTGTTTTTT.

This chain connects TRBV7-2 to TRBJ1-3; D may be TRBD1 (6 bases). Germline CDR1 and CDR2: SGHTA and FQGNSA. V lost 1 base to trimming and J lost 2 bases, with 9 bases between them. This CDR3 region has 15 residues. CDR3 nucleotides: TGTGCCAGCAGCTTAGGAGGGGGAACTGGAAACACCATATATTTT. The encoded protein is CASSLGGGTGNTIYF.

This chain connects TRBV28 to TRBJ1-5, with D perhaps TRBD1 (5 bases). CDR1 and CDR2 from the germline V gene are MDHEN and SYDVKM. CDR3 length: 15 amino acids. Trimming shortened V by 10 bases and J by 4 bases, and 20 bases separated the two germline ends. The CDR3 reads CATWRGLLFNQPQHF. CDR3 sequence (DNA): TGTGCCACTTGGAGGGGCCTCCTATTTAATCAGCCCCAGCATTTT.

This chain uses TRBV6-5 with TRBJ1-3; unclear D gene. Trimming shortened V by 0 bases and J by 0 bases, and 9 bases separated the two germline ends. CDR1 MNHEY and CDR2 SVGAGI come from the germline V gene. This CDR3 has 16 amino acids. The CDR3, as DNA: TGTGCCAGCAGTTACTCGCGGGCCAGCTCTGGAAACACCATATATTTT. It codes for CASSYSRASSGNTIYF.

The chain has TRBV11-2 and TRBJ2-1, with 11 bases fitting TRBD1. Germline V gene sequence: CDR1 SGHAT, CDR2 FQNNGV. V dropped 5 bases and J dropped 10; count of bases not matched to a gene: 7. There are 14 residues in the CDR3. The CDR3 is CASSTGQGAREQFF. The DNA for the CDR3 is TGTGCCAGCAGCACCGGACAGGGGGCACGGGAGCAGTTCTTC. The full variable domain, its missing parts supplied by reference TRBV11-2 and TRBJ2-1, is EAGVAQSPRYKIIEKRQSVAFWCNPISGHATLYWYQQILGQGPKLLIQFQNNGVVDDSQLPKDRFSAERLKGVDSTLKIQPAKLEDSAVYLCASSTGQGAREQFFGPGTRLTVL.

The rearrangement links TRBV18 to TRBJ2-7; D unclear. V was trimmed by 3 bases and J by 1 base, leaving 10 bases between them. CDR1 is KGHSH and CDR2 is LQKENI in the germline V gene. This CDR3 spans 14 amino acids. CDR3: CASSPLSESYEQYF. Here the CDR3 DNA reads TGTGCCAGCTCACCTTTAAGCGAGTCCTACGAGCAGTACTTC.

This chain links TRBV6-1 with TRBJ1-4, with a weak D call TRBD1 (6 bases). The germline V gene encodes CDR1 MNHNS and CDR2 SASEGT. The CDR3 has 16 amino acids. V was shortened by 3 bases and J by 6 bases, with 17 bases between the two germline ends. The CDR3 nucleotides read TGTGCCAGCAGTGAGCGAACAGGGATTCAGGATGAAAAACTGTTTTTT. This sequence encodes CASSERTGIQDEKLFF.

CDR3 residues: CASSVRSAGTIEQYF. For the CDR3, the DNA is TGTGCCAGCAGTGTCAGGTCGGCGGGTACTATCGAGCAGTACTTC. The rearrangement links TRBV2 to TRBJ2-7; TRBD2 is a possible D gene (5 bases). V lost 4 bases, J lost 6 bases, and 19 bases lay in between. This CDR3 contains 15 residues. Germline V gives CDR1 SNHLY, CDR2 FYNNEI.

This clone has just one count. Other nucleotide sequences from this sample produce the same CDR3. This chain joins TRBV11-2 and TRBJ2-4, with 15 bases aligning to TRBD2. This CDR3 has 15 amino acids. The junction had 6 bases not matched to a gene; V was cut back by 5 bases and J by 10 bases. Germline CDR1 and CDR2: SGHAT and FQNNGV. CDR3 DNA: TGTGCCAGCAGCAAACCGGGACTAGCGGGAGGTATTCAGTACTTC. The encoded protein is CASSKPGLAGGIQYF.

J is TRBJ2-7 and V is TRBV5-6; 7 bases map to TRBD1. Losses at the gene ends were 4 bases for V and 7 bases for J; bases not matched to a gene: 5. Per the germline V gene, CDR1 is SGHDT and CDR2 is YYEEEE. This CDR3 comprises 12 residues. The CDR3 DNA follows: TGTGCCAGCAGCCCACAGACAGGGGAGCAGTACTTC. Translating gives CASSPQTGEQYF.